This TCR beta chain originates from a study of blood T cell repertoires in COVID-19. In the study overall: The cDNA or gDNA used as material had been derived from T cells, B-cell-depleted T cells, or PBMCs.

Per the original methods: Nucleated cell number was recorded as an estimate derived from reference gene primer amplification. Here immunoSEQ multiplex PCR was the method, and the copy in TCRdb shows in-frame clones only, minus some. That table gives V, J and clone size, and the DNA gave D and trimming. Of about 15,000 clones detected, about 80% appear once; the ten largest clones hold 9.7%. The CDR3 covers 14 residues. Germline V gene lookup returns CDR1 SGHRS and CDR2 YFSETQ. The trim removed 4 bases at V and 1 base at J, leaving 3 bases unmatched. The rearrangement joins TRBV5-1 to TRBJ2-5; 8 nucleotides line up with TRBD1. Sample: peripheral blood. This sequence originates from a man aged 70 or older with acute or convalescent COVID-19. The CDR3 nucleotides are TGCGCCAGCAGCCTACAGGGGGGCCAAGAGACCCAGTACTTC. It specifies CASSLQGGQETQYF. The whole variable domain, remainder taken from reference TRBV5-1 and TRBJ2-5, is KAGVTQTPRYLIKTRGQQVTLSCSPISGHRSVSWYQQTPGQGLQFLFEYFSETQRNKGNFPGRFSGRQFSNSRSEMNVSTLELGDSALYLCASSLQGGQETQYFGPGTRLLVL.